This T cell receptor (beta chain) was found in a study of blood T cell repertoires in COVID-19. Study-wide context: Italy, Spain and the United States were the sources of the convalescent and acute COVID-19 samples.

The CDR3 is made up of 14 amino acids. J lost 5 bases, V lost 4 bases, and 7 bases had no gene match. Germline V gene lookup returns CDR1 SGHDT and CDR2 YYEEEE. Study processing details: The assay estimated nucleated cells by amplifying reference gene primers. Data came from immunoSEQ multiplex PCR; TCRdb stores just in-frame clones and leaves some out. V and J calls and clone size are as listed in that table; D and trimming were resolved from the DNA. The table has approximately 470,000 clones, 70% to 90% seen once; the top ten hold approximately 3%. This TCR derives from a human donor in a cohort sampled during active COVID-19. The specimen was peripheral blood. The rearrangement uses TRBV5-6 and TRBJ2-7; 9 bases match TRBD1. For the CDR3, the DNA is TGTGCCAGCAGCCTGGGACAGGGTATCCACGAGCAGTACTTC. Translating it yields CASSLGQGIHEQYF.